This TCR beta chain was recovered during a study of blood T cell repertoires in COVID-19. Germline V gene data show CDR1 as LNHDA and CDR2 as SQIVND (reference sequence). V was pared by 10 bases and J by 4 bases, with 16 bases between. There are 13 residues in the CDR3. Under the authors' procedure: Cell counts per sample came from amplifying reference gene primers. Only in-frame clones appear in the TCRdb table, and some are missing; sequencing was by immunoSEQ multiplex PCR. V and J calls and clone size are given by that table; D and trimming were obtained from the DNA. The sample contains about 27,000 clones, approximately 80% of which appear only once.

This chain uses TRBV19 with TRBJ1-2; perhaps TRBD1 as D (6 bases). The sample consisted of peripheral blood. The source of this sequence is a man older than 75 with active or convalescent COVID-19. The CDR3 sequence: CATWDAGVYGYTF. CDR3 nucleotides: TGTGCCACCTGGGACGCAGGGGTCTATGGCTACACCTTC.